This entry features one T cell receptor beta chain sequence. The sample originates from a study of T cell changes during pregnancy in multiple sclerosis. With V trimmed by 2 bases and J by 2 bases, 8 bases remained unmatched. This CDR3 is 16 amino acids long. CDR1 and CDR2 from the germline V gene are SGHRS and YFSETQ. The protocol was immunoSEQ multiplex PCR, while the TCRdb copy is restricted to in-frame clones and leaves out a portion. The table has over 80,000 clones, approximately 90% seen once. Sample: peripheral blood, taken in the second trimester of pregnancy. The TCR sequence derives from a female donor in good health, enrolled as a control in a pregnancy study. The gene calls are TRBV5-1 and TRBJ2-3; TRBD2 agrees at 7 bases. DNA of the CDR3: TGCGCCAGCAGCTTACGACTAGCCTTTTCCACAGATACGCAGTATTTT. Protein: CASSLRLAFSTDTQYF.